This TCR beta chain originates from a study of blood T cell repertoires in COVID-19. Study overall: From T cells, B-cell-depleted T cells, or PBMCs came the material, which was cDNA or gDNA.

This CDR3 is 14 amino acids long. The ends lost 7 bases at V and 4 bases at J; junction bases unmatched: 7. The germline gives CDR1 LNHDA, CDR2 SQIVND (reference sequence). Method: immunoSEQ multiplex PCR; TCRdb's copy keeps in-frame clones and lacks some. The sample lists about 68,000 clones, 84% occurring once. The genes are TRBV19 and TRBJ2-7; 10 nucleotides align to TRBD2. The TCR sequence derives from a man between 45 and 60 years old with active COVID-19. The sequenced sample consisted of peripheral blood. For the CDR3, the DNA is TGTGCCAGTACAAAGCGGGAGGGCCTGTACGAGCAGTACTTC. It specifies CASTKREGLYEQYF. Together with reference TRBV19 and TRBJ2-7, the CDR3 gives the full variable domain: DGGITQSPKYLFRKEGQNVTLSCEQNLNHDAMYWYRQDPGQGLRLIYYSQIVNDFQKGDIAEGYSVSREKKESFPLTVTSAQKNPTAFYLCASTKREGLYEQYFGPGTRLTVT.